What follows are 32 T cell receptor beta chains derived from one specimen sequenced in a study of cytomegalovirus exposure and HLA in healthy donors. PCR amplification relied on 60 Vbeta primers (plus 13 Jbeta primers). Data came from immunoSEQ multiplex PCR; TCRdb stores just in-frame clones and leaves some out. The repertoire has 150,000 to 200,000 clones, more than 60% of them found once; the top ten carry about 10%. Source material: PBMCs. These TCRs come from a man aged 25 to 45 in good health and CMV-seropositive.

This clone was recorded a few times. The V gene is TRBV6-1, the J gene TRBJ2-1, with D unresolved. Between the trimmed V and J ends, which lost 8 bases and 1 base, there was a span of 9 bases. The CDR3 sequence is 13 residues long. The germline V gene has CDR1 MNHNS and CDR2 SASEGT. The chain's CDR3 is CASARSSYNEQFF. CDR3 nucleotide sequence: TGTGCCAGCGCGCGGTCATCCTACAATGAGCAGTTCTTC.

The chain carries TRBV28 and TRBJ1-2, with TRBD1 matching 8 bases. The CDR3 covers 13 residues. Losses at the gene ends were 5 bases for V and 9 bases for J; bases not matched to a gene: 8. CDR1 is MDHEN and CDR2 is SYDVKM in the germline V gene. The CDR3 nucleotides are TGTGCCAGCAGTCCGGACAGGGTACGGAGCTACACCTTC. This gives the protein CASSPDRVRSYTF.

This chain joins TRBV15 and TRBJ2-7; 10 bases map to TRBD1. V shed 1 base, J shed 2 bases, and the junction held 5 bases outside the gene matches. CDR3 length: 16 amino acids. CDR1 and CDR2 from the germline V gene are LNHNV and YYDKDF (reference sequence). In DNA form, the CDR3 reads TGTGCCACCAGCAGAGTTGTAGGGACAGGGGCCTACGAGCAGTACTTC. It specifies CATSRVVGTGAYEQYF.

This clone was counted a few times. CDR3 nucleotides: TGTGCCAGCAGCGGCGCCCCGACAGGGGAAGGCTCTGGGGCCAACGTCCTGACTTTC. The encoded protein is CASSGAPTGEGSGANVLTF. This chain connects TRBV9 to TRBJ2-6, with 8 bases fitting TRBD1. The CDR3 totals 19 residues. J lost 0 bases, V lost 3 bases, and 11 bases had no gene match. The germline V gene encodes CDR1 SGDLS and CDR2 YYNGEE.

This CDR3 reads CASSLSKGTGGFNQPQHF. The CDR3 DNA is TGTGCCAGCAGTTTATCGAAGGGGACAGGGGGATTCAATCAGCCCCAGCATTTT. The V and J genes are TRBV27 and TRBJ1-5; 11 bases align to TRBD1. CDR1 is MNHEY, CDR2 SMNVEV, per germline (reference sequence). Germline trimming cut 0 bases from V and 3 bases from J; bases unmatched to any gene: 7. The CDR3 totals 18 residues.

V and J are TRBV7-2 and TRBJ1-1; TRBD1 might be the D (5 bases). This CDR3 contains 12 residues. With 6 bases removed from V and 5 bases from J, the gap between germline ends came to 10 bases. Per germline, CDR1 SGHTA and CDR2 FQGNSA. CDR3 in amino acids: CASRSGYTEAFF. In DNA, the CDR3 is TGTGCCAGCAGATCAGGGTATACTGAAGCTTTCTTT.

In its sample, this clone was seen a few times. The chain combines TRBV28 with TRBJ2-7, with 11 nucleotides matching TRBD2. CDR3 length: 15 residues. Germline V gene data show CDR1 as MDHEN and CDR2 as SYDVKM. V gave up 5 bases and J gave up 5 bases; unmatched junction bases: 8. The CDR3, as DNA: TGTGCCAGCAGTCTAACTAGCGGGAGAGTCCACGAGCAGTACTTC. Translating gives CASSLTSGRVHEQYF.

The J gene is TRBJ2-3, the V gene TRBV27, with D perhaps TRBD1 (7 bases). CDR1 and CDR2 (germline): MNHEY, SMNVEV (reference sequence). The CDR3 loop spans 17 amino acids. Trimming shortened V by 5 bases and J by 4 bases, and 22 bases separated the two germline ends. The CDR3, as DNA: TGTGCCAGCAGTCTGACGGCGCGCAGGGGGAGGTCAGATACGCAGTATTTT. Translated: CASSLTARRGRSDTQYF.

J is TRBJ1-1 and V is TRBV9, with 8 bases identical to TRBD1. Trimming at V came to 3 bases and at J to 4 bases, leaving 8 bases not matched to a gene. The CDR3 has 15 residues. CDR1 and CDR2 (germline): SGDLS, YYNGEE. CDR3 sequence (DNA): TGTGCCAGCAGCGCGATAGACAGGGGTTTCACTGAAGCTTTCTTT. This codes for CASSAIDRGFTEAFF.

V usage is TRBV7-8 and J usage is TRBJ2-3; 8 positions match TRBD2. V dropped 7 bases and J dropped 6; count of bases not matched to a gene: 18. The CDR3 extends over 17 amino acids. The germline V gene has CDR1 SGHVS and CDR2 FQNEAQ. The CDR3 loop is CASTRRGGFRERDTQYF. The CDR3 coding sequence is TGTGCCAGCACCAGACGGGGGGGCTTCAGGGAGAGGGATACGCAGTATTTT.

This clone occurred a few times. The chain combines TRBV11-2 with TRBJ1-5; possibly TRBD1 for D (6 bases). Trimming cost V 4 bases and J 4 bases, with 8 bases left between them. The CDR3 is 13 amino acids. Germline CDR1 reads SGHAT; CDR2 reads FQNNGV. The CDR3 is CASSSGVNQPQHF. The DNA for the CDR3 is TGTGCCAGCAGCTCAGGGGTTAATCAGCCCCAGCATTTT.

The chain has TRBV5-1 and TRBJ2-5; TRBD2 might be the D (5 bases). Trimming removed 4 bases at V and 0 bases at J, with 22 bases between. Per germline, CDR1 SGHRS and CDR2 YFSETQ. This CDR3 has 18 amino acids. CDR3 DNA: TGCGCCAGCAGCCCCAACCCCTTGGGAGAATCGTACCAAGAGACCCAGTACTTC. This sequence encodes CASSPNPLGESYQETQYF.

The V and J genes are TRBV28 and TRBJ2-2, with a tentative D call TRBD1 (5 bases). This CDR3 contains 15 residues. The germline V and J ends were trimmed by 7 bases and 7 bases, with 19 bases remaining between them. CDR1 and CDR2 from the germline V gene are MDHEN and SYDVKM. CDR3: CASTPTALSGGELFF. CDR3 DNA: TGTGCCAGCACTCCGACAGCCCTCTCGGGCGGGGAGCTGTTTTTT.

The gene calls are TRBV5-1 and TRBJ2-2; D is unresolved. Germline values: CDR1 SGHRS, CDR2 YFSETQ. Trimming removed 1 base from V and 1 base from J, with 11 bases in between. This CDR3 is built from 16 residues. In DNA form, the CDR3 reads TGCGCCAGCAGCTTGAGTAACTATCTGAACACCGGGGAGCTGTTTTTT. Amino acids: CASSLSNYLNTGELFF. The full variable domain, with the rest looked up from reference TRBV5-1 and TRBJ2-2, is KAGVTQTPRYLIKTRGQQVTLSCSPISGHRSVSWYQQTPGQGLQFLFEYFSETQRNKGNFPGRFSGRQFSNSRSEMNVSTLELGDSALYLCASSLSNYLNTGELFFGEGSRLTVL.

This clone was recorded once. The genes are TRBV5-1 and TRBJ2-7; 12 bases align to TRBD2. The CDR3 runs 18 residues. V trimming: 3 bases; J trimming: 2 bases; junction bases outside the gene matches: 12. CDR1 and CDR2 (germline): SGHRS, YFSETQ. The CDR3 sequence is CASSSTTLGLAGTYEQYF. The CDR3, as DNA: TGCGCCAGCAGCTCCACAACACTCGGACTAGCGGGGACCTACGAGCAGTACTTC.

The chain carries TRBV6-5 and TRBJ2-7, with TRBD2 identical over 11 bases. The CDR3 loop spans 15 amino acids. Germline lookup yields CDR1 MNHEY and CDR2 SVGAGI. Trimming at V came to 6 bases and at J to 4 bases, leaving 8 bases not matched to a gene. This chain's CDR3 is CASRRGTSGSYEQYF. CDR3 DNA sequence: TGTGCCAGCAGGCGCGGGACTAGCGGATCGTACGAGCAGTACTTC.

V usage is TRBV11-1 and J usage is TRBJ1-4, with D possibly matching TRBD1 (5 bases). This CDR3 spans 13 amino acids. V was clipped by 3 bases and J by 5 bases, with 7 bases between them. CDR1 and CDR2 (germline): SGHAT, FQDESV (reference sequence). The CDR3 region has the DNA TGTGCCAGCAGCTTCTACAGGAATGAAAAACTGTTTTTT. Translating it yields CASSFYRNEKLFF.

The CDR3 region is CATSRAANQETQYF. The CDR3 DNA follows: TGTGCCACCAGCAGAGCCGCTAACCAAGAGACCCAGTACTTC. The gene calls are TRBV15 and TRBJ2-5, with D uncertain. Germline V gene lookup returns CDR1 LNHNV and CDR2 YYDKDF (reference sequence). Trimming took 1 base from V and 0 from J, leaving 6 bases between them. This CDR3 spans 14 amino acids.

This rearrangement joins TRBV29-1 to TRBJ1-5; D possibly corresponds to TRBD1 (6 bases). Per the germline V gene, CDR1 is SQVTM and CDR2 is ANQGSEA. The CDR3 is 12 amino acids. This CDR3 reads CGTGQFNQPQHF. The CDR3 DNA follows: TGCGGTACAGGACAGTTCAATCAGCCCCAGCATTTT.

Only one count was recorded for this clone. CDR3 DNA: TGTGCCAGCAGCGTTGAGTACACTGAAGCTTTCTTT. It encodes CASSVEYTEAFF. The chain recombines TRBV5-4 with TRBJ1-1; D gene ambiguous. The V end was cut by 4 bases, the J end by 3 bases, with 7 bases between. The length of the CDR3 is 12 residues. CDR1 and CDR2 (germline): SGHNT, YYREEE (reference sequence).

The V call is TRBV7-9, the J call TRBJ1-4; a possible D gene is TRBD1 (5 bases). The V gene's germline CDR1 is SEHNR and CDR2 FQNEAQ (reference sequence). Trimming left V 3 bases short and J 12 bases short, with 17 bases between. This CDR3 is 14 amino acids long. This CDR3 is CASSFSGQPLELFF. CDR3 in DNA: TGTGCCAGCAGCTTCAGTGGACAACCCCTCGAACTGTTTTTT. Full variable domain (rest looked up from reference TRBV7-9 and TRBJ1-4): DTGVSQNPRHKITKRGQNVTFRCDPISEHNRLYWYRQTLGQGPEFLTYFQNEAQLEKSRLLSDRFSAERPKGSFSTLEIQRTEQGDSAMYLCASSFSGQPLELFFGSGTQLSVL.

This chain links TRBV9 with TRBJ2-7; TRBD1 aligns across 7 bases. The ends lost 0 bases at V and 4 bases at J; junction bases unmatched: 7. In germline, CDR1 is SGDLS, CDR2 YYNGEE. This CDR3 has 15 residues. The CDR3 DNA sequence: TGTGCCAGCAGCGTAGAGGCCGGGACAGCATACGAGCAGTACTTC. It specifies CASSVEAGTAYEQYF.

The chain employs TRBV25-1 and TRBJ2-5; 9 bases are a match to TRBD2. This CDR3 is built from 14 residues. Unmatched junction bases numbered 7, after V lost 4 bases and J lost 7 bases. Germline assignment: CDR1 MGHDK and CDR2 SYGVNS. As DNA, the CDR3 is TGTGCCAGCAGTGGATTAGCGGGAGTGGGGACCCAGTACTTC. Translating it yields CASSGLAGVGTQYF.

The CDR3 region has the DNA TGCGCCAGCAGCCCCCTACTCGGGAATGAGCAGTTCTTC. This encodes CASSPLLGNEQFF. This rearrangement joins TRBV5-1 to TRBJ2-1; no reliable D call. V was clipped by 4 bases and J by 7 bases, with 12 bases between them. The CDR3 length is 13 residues. Germline V lookup: CDR1 SGHRS, CDR2 YFSETQ. The full variable domain, with the rest looked up from reference TRBV5-1 and TRBJ2-1, is KAGVTQTPRYLIKTRGQQVTLSCSPISGHRSVSWYQQTPGQGLQFLFEYFSETQRNKGNFPGRFSGRQFSNSRSEMNVSTLELGDSALYLCASSPLLGNEQFFGPGTRLTVL.

This clone has only a few counts. This rearrangement joins TRBV14 to TRBJ2-7, with D possibly matching TRBD1 (5 bases). V was clipped by 1 base and J by 4 bases, with 11 bases between them. The length of the CDR3 is 14 residues. Germline V gene lookup returns CDR1 SGHDN and CDR2 FVKESK. The CDR3 bases are TGTGCCAGCAGCCAAGCCAGGGCCTTTTACGAGCAGTACTTC. It translates to CASSQARAFYEQYF.

The gene calls are TRBV30 and TRBJ2-3; no reliable D call. In germline, CDR1 is GTSNPN, CDR2 SVGIG (reference sequence). V lost 3 bases and J 4 bases, leaving 8 bases between the germline ends. The CDR3 runs 12 residues. The CDR3 DNA sequence: TGTGCCTGGAGCCCTCGCGCAGATACGCAGTATTTT. Residues: CAWSPRADTQYF.

The chain links TRBV29-1 to TRBJ2-5; TRBD2 matches 8 bases. Germline-derived CDR1 and CDR2 are SQVTM and ANQGSEA. The trim removed 8 bases at V and 7 bases at J, leaving 15 bases unmatched. This CDR3 region has 14 residues. The CDR3 sequence is CSFSGKLLQVTQYF. The CDR3 coding sequence is TGCAGCTTTAGCGGGAAGTTGCTTCAGGTGACCCAGTACTTC.

J is TRBJ1-1 and V is TRBV5-1; tentative D call: TRBD1 (5 bases). The ends were cut back, 3 bases at V and 8 bases at J, with 14 bases in the middle. CDR3 length equals 13 residues. Germline V gives CDR1 SGHRS, CDR2 YFSETQ. The DNA of the CDR3 is TGCGCCAGCAGCTACGACGCGGGGCGGGAAGCTTTCTTT. Its translation is CASSYDAGREAFF.

This clone was counted only a few times. V usage is TRBV6-5 and J usage is TRBJ2-7; 12 bases match TRBD1. With V trimmed by 6 bases and J by 7 bases, 10 bases remained unmatched. From germline, CDR1 is MNHEY and CDR2 SVGAGI. This CDR3 has 15 amino acids. Here the CDR3 DNA reads TGTGCCAGCAGCGGGACAGGGGGCGCATGGGGAGAGCAGTACTTC. Its protein is CASSGTGGAWGEQYF.

The gene calls are TRBV11-3 and TRBJ2-2, with TRBD1 identical over 8 bases. The CDR3 covers 16 residues. Germline loops: CDR1 SGHNT, CDR2 YENEEA. V was clipped by 5 bases and J by 1 base; unmatched bases: 6. The DNA of the CDR3 is TGTGCCAGCAGCCCCCTGGGGACAGGGAACACCGGGGAGCTGTTTTTT. This sequence encodes CASSPLGTGNTGELFF.

The chain is built from TRBV19 and TRBJ2-6; D might be TRBD2 (7 bases). This CDR3 is 16 amino acids long. V lost 4 bases and J 2 bases, leaving 12 bases between the germline ends. Germline loops: CDR1 LNHDA, CDR2 SQIVND (reference sequence). The CDR3 DNA reads as TGTGCCAGTAGTACAGGGGAGGGAGCTGGGGCCAACGTCCTGACTTTC. It codes for CASSTGEGAGANVLTF.

The V call is TRBV7-2, the J call TRBJ1-5; no reliable D call. The V end lost 1 base, the J end lost 6 bases, and 7 bases lay between the germline ends. The CDR3 consists of 13 residues. Germline CDR1 and CDR2: SGHTA and FQGNSA. The CDR3 bases are TGTGCCAGCAGCTTAGTGGGAGGTCAGCCCCAGCATTTT. The encoded protein is CASSLVGGQPQHF.